One and the same sample provided the 29 T cell receptor beta chains below, sequenced in a study of shared clonotypes between healthy human individuals. Naive CD8 populations comprised CD45RO-negative cells positively selected for CCR7, excluding terminally differentiated effector memory CD45RA+ cells. Repertoires were generated with immunoSEQ multiplex PCR, while TCRdb's copy carries only in-frame clones and drops some. The sample lists hundreds of thousands of clones; about 95% were seen once. The specimen sequenced was naive CD8+ T cells sorted from blood. The receptors were sampled from a woman aged 25-40 years in good health.

The chain uses TRBV9 and TRBJ2-2, with D possibly matching TRBD2 (6 bases). The germline V gene has CDR1 SGDLS and CDR2 YYNGEE. The V and J ends lost 5 bases and 1 base respectively, with 9 bases between them. The CDR3 contains 14 residues. CDR3: CASSGGKNTGELFF. For the CDR3, the DNA is TGTGCCAGCAGTGGAGGGAAGAACACCGGGGAGCTGTTTTTT.

In its sample, this clone was seen once. This sequence joins TRBV7-8 and TRBJ2-2; D gene uncertain. The CDR3 is 16 residues long. Germline values: CDR1 SGHVS, CDR2 FQNEAQ. Deletions cut 5 bases from V and 2 bases from J, with 15 bases between. This chain's CDR3 is CASSPRTDVNTGELFF. CDR3 nucleotide sequence: TGTGCCAGCAGCCCAAGGACGGATGTAAACACCGGGGAGCTGTTTTTT.

The rearrangement links TRBV28 to TRBJ1-5, with 9 bases that match TRBD1. The CDR3 spans 15 residues. The germline V gene has CDR1 MDHEN and CDR2 SYDVKM. Trimming cost V 6 bases and J 5 bases; bases outside gene matches: 8. This CDR3 is CASRTGTGWDQPQHF. The CDR3 DNA sequence: TGTGCCAGCAGGACAGGGACAGGGTGGGATCAGCCCCAGCATTTT.

V and J are TRBV6-1 and TRBJ1-5; TRBD1 is a possible D gene (5 bases). The V end lost 1 base, the J end lost 9 bases, and 22 bases lay between the germline ends. In germline, CDR1 is MNHNS, CDR2 SASEGT. This CDR3 spans 17 amino acids. The CDR3 region is CASSEGDPALRRVPQHF. The DNA of the CDR3 is TGTGCCAGCAGTGAAGGGGACCCGGCGCTTCGCCGGGTGCCCCAGCATTTT.

This chain links TRBV27 with TRBJ1-2; possible D gene TRBD1, 5 bases. The length of the CDR3 is 15 residues. Per the germline V gene, CDR1 is MNHEY and CDR2 is SMNVEV (reference sequence). The V end lost 5 bases, the J end lost 4 bases, and 17 bases lay between the germline ends. The CDR3 spells CASSIGSPGGYGYTF. CDR3 sequence (DNA): TGTGCCAGCAGTATTGGGTCGCCGGGGGGCTATGGCTACACCTTC.

This rearrangement joins TRBV28 to TRBJ2-1, with D perhaps matching TRBD1 or TRBD2 (6 bases each). V lost 2 bases and J 8 bases, leaving 22 bases between the germline ends. Germline assignment: CDR1 MDHEN and CDR2 SYDVKM. The CDR3 has 17 residues. The DNA for the CDR3 is TGTGCCAGCAGTTTAGAGGAAGGGGGGACTCCACCCGATGAGCAGTTCTTC. It is translated as CASSLEEGGTPPDEQFF.

This clone showed up just once. The chain uses TRBV11-2 and TRBJ2-1, with a weak D call TRBD2 (5 bases). The germline V and J ends were trimmed by 3 bases and 5 bases, with 17 bases remaining between them. The CDR3 totals 16 residues. Germline V gives CDR1 SGHAT, CDR2 FQNNGV. Here the CDR3 DNA reads TGTGCCAGCAGCTTCCTGGGAGCGAAAGGTAACAATGAGCAGTTCTTC. This sequence encodes CASSFLGAKGNNEQFF.

The rearrangement links TRBV28 to TRBJ1-6, with D tentatively TRBD1 (5 bases). There are 15 residues in the CDR3. In germline, CDR1 is MDHEN, CDR2 SYDVKM. With 2 bases removed from V and 1 base from J, the gap between germline ends came to 6 bases. The CDR3 nucleotides read TGTGCCAGCAGTTTAGACAGTTCCTATAATTCACCCCTCCACTTT. Encoded protein: CASSLDSSYNSPLHF.

J is TRBJ2-5 and V is TRBV9, with 7 bases identical to TRBD1. The J call could be wrong; TRBJ2-7 is a better fit for the DNA end. Per the germline V gene, CDR1 is SGDLS and CDR2 is YYNGEE. There are 15 residues in the CDR3. This CDR3 reads CASSVDQGQLYEQYF. The CDR3 DNA follows: TGTGCCAGCAGCGTAGATCAGGGACAGCTCTACGAGCAGTACTTC.

The chain combines TRBV5-4 with TRBJ1-1, with D unclear. The CDR3 covers 12 residues. Germline CDR1 is SGHNT and CDR2 is YYREEE (reference sequence). V was trimmed by 0 bases and J by 7 bases, leaving 7 bases between them. The CDR3, as DNA: TGTGCCAGCAGCTTGGCTGGAATTGAAGCTTTCTTT. It translates to CASSLAGIEAFF. The variable domain in full, with the rest retrieved from reference TRBV5-4 and TRBJ1-1, is ETGVTQSPTHLIKTRGQQVTLRCSSQSGHNTVSWYQQALGQGPQFIFQYYREEENGRGNFPPRFSGLQFPNYSSELNVNALELDDSALYLCASSLAGIEAFFGQGTRLTVV.

The chain links TRBV7-2 to TRBJ1-4; no clear D. Trimming pared 0 bases from V and 12 bases from J, leaving 11 bases between. In germline, CDR1 is SGHTA, CDR2 FQGNSA. The CDR3 is 13 amino acids. CDR3: CASSLAGYGELFF. The CDR3 DNA is TGTGCCAGCAGCTTAGCAGGGTACGGTGAACTGTTTTTT.

The rearrangement links TRBV19 to TRBJ1-1; no firm D call. Germline lookup yields CDR1 LNHDA and CDR2 SQIVND (reference sequence). The CDR3 is 13 residues long. V lost 10 bases and J 6 bases, leaving 18 bases between the germline ends. CDR3 sequence: CATHPEYKAEAFF. CDR3 nucleotide sequence: TGTGCCACCCACCCAGAGTACAAAGCTGAAGCTTTCTTT.

J is TRBJ2-7 and V is TRBV18; unclear D gene. With 3 bases removed from V and 2 bases from J, the gap between germline ends came to 11 bases. CDR3 length: 14 residues. CDR1 is KGHSH, CDR2 LQKENI, per germline. The CDR3 protein is CASSPASVPYEQYF. The CDR3 DNA follows: TGTGCCAGCTCACCGGCCTCGGTCCCCTACGAGCAGTACTTC.

The chain has TRBV28 and TRBJ2-7, with 10 bases identical to TRBD1. Per the germline V gene, CDR1 is MDHEN and CDR2 is SYDVKM. Losses at the gene ends were 3 bases for V and 5 bases for J; bases not matched to a gene: 10. There are 16 residues in the CDR3. CDR3 sequence reads: CASSLLAGQGRDEQYF. For the CDR3, the DNA is TGTGCCAGCAGTTTGTTAGCGGGACAGGGGAGAGACGAGCAGTACTTC.

The chain combines TRBV6-5 with TRBJ2-1, with 13 bases identical to TRBD2. The V gene's germline CDR1 is MNHEY and CDR2 SVGAGI. The CDR3 consists of 15 residues. V shed 6 bases, J shed 6 bases, and the junction held 5 bases outside the gene matches. In DNA, the CDR3 is TGTGCCAGCAGATCACTAGCGGGAGGGGGCAATGAGCAGTTCTTC. As protein: CASRSLAGGGNEQFF.

On this clone itself: Other DNA sequences from this sample encode an identical CDR3 as well. The rearrangement links TRBV7-2 to TRBJ2-5, with D perhaps TRBD2 (6 bases). V was clipped by 0 bases and J by 3 bases, with 8 bases between them. The CDR3 runs to 14 residues. CDR1 SGHTA and CDR2 FQGNSA come from the germline V gene. CDR3 sequence reads: CASSLAGGEETQYF. DNA for the CDR3: TGTGCCAGCAGCTTAGCCGGAGGGGAAGAGACCCAGTACTTC. Drawing the rest from reference TRBV7-2 and TRBJ2-5, the complete variable domain is GAGVSQSPSNKVTEKGKDVELRCDPISGHTALYWYRQSLGQGLEFLIYFQGNSAPDKSGLPSDRFSAERTGGSVSTLTIQRTQQEDSAVYLCASSLAGGEETQYFGPGTRLLVL.

The V and J genes are TRBV15 and TRBJ2-2; D not resolved. Trimming shortened V by 0 bases and J by 6 bases, and 5 bases separated the two germline ends. The CDR3 spans 13 residues. The V gene's germline CDR1 is LNHNV and CDR2 YYDKDF (reference sequence). CDR3 coding DNA: TGTGCCACCAGCAGAGATCCATCCGGGGAGCTGTTTTTT. It yields the protein CATSRDPSGELFF.

Regarding this clone: The same CDR3 also results from other DNA sequences found in this sample. The rearrangement joins TRBV28 to TRBJ2-2; 10 positions match TRBD1. The germline gives CDR1 MDHEN, CDR2 SYDVKM. The CDR3 loop spans 14 amino acids. J was trimmed by 4 bases and V by 5 bases; bases with no gene match: 1. CDR3 residues: CASSRTGGTGELFF. In DNA form, the CDR3 reads TGTGCCAGCAGTAGGACAGGGGGCACCGGGGAGCTGTTTTTT.

The gene calls are TRBV19 and TRBJ1-1; 7 bases line up with TRBD1. J gave up 2 bases and V 6 bases, and 15 bases lay outside the gene matches. Germline values: CDR1 LNHDA, CDR2 SQIVND (reference sequence). This CDR3 spans 17 amino acids. As DNA, the CDR3 is TGTGCCAGTAGCCCCAATCAGGGACAGAGTACCAACACTGAAGCTTTCTTT. Translation: CASSPNQGQSTNTEAFF.

V usage is TRBV16 and J usage is TRBJ1-2, with D unresolved. V was cut by 5 bases and J by 13 bases, with 17 bases left in between. The CDR3 has 12 amino acids. Germline lookup yields CDR1 KGHSY and CDR2 FQNENV. CDR3 region: CASSEMSLGSTF. CDR3 sequence (DNA): TGTGCCAGCAGCGAGATGTCCCTGGGGTCCACCTTC.

The chain is built from TRBV19 and TRBJ2-7; no clear D. The V gene's germline CDR1 is LNHDA and CDR2 SQIVND (reference sequence). The CDR3 sequence is 12 residues long. The ends were cut back, 4 bases at V and 4 bases at J, with 8 bases in the middle. Written as DNA, the CDR3 is TGTGCCAGTAGTACAGACCCTTACGAGCAGTACTTC. It translates to CASSTDPYEQYF.

This clone was found a few times. Here the CDR3 DNA reads TGTGCCAGCAGTTTATTCAGTCAGGGAGGGCCCCAGCATTTT. Translation: CASSLFSQGGPQHF. The rearrangement uses TRBV27 and TRBJ1-5; the D gene is possibly TRBD1 (5 bases). This CDR3 has 14 amino acids. CDR1 MNHEY and CDR2 SMNVEV come from the germline V gene (reference sequence). V lost 1 base and J lost 9, with 13 bases in between.

The chain has TRBV27 and TRBJ2-7; D ambiguous. Trimming cost V 6 bases and J 2 bases, with 8 bases left between them. The CDR3 is 12 residues long. Germline V gene data show CDR1 as MNHEY and CDR2 as SMNVEV (reference sequence). Here the CDR3 reads CASRPSAYEQYF. The DNA of the CDR3 is TGTGCCAGCAGGCCGAGTGCCTACGAGCAGTACTTC.

In its sample, this clone was seen once. The CDR3 protein is CASTIRGGDEQFF. DNA of the CDR3: TGTGCCAGCACTATACGGGGAGGAGATGAGCAGTTCTTC. The chain has TRBV5-6 and TRBJ2-1; possibly TRBD2 for D (6 bases). V gave up 6 bases and J gave up 8 bases, with 15 bases separating them. From germline, CDR1 is SGHDT and CDR2 YYEEEE. There are 13 residues in the CDR3.

The rearrangement links TRBV19 to TRBJ2-7; D tentatively reads TRBD1 or TRBD2 (6 bases each). V dropped 4 bases and J dropped 6 bases, with 10 bases sitting between them. Germline CDR1 reads LNHDA; CDR2 reads SQIVND (reference sequence). This CDR3 is built from 12 residues. The CDR3 DNA reads as TGTGCCAGTAGTAAGGGGGAGGCCGAGCAGTACTTC. Its translation is CASSKGEAEQYF. Full variable domain (missing parts from reference TRBV19 and TRBJ2-7): DGGITQSPKYLFRKEGQNVTLSCEQNLNHDAMYWYRQDPGQGLRLIYYSQIVNDFQKGDIAEGYSVSREKKESFPLTVTSAQKNPTAFYLCASSKGEAEQYFGPGTRLTVT.

The chain employs TRBV11-2 and TRBJ2-7, with D unclear. The CDR3 is 15 amino acids. From germline, CDR1 is SGHAT and CDR2 FQNNGV. V lost 4 bases and J lost 0, with 13 bases in between. DNA of the CDR3: TGTGCCAGCAGCTGGTCTAGTGGATTCTCCTACGAGCAGTACTTC. Amino acid sequence: CASSWSSGFSYEQYF.

The J gene is TRBJ2-5, the V gene TRBV7-9, with 7 bases identical to TRBD1. V shed 4 bases, J shed 2 bases, and the junction held 4 bases outside the gene matches. CDR1 is SEHNR and CDR2 is FQNEAQ in the germline V gene (reference sequence). The CDR3 length is 14 residues. In DNA form, the CDR3 reads TGTGCCAGCAGCTCTCCGGGACAGCAAGAGACCCAGTACTTC. It codes for CASSSPGQQETQYF.

CDR3 protein: CASSQAGLMNTEAFF. The CDR3 DNA follows: TGCGCCAGCAGCCAAGCCGGACTGATGAACACTGAAGCTTTCTTT. This sequence joins TRBV4-1 and TRBJ1-1; D unresolved. Trimming removed 1 base from V and 0 bases from J, with 9 bases in between. The CDR3 sequence is 15 residues long. Germline V gene data show CDR1 as MGHRA and CDR2 as YSYEKL.

This chain connects TRBV7-7 to TRBJ2-7; D remains unclear. This CDR3 region has 13 residues. Trimming removed 3 bases from V and 4 bases from J, with 10 bases in between. Germline values: CDR1 SSHAT, CDR2 FNYEAQ (reference sequence). The CDR3 DNA reads TGTGCCAGCAGCTTGAGTGAACGTTACGAGCAGTACTTC. Protein sequence: CASSLSERYEQYF.